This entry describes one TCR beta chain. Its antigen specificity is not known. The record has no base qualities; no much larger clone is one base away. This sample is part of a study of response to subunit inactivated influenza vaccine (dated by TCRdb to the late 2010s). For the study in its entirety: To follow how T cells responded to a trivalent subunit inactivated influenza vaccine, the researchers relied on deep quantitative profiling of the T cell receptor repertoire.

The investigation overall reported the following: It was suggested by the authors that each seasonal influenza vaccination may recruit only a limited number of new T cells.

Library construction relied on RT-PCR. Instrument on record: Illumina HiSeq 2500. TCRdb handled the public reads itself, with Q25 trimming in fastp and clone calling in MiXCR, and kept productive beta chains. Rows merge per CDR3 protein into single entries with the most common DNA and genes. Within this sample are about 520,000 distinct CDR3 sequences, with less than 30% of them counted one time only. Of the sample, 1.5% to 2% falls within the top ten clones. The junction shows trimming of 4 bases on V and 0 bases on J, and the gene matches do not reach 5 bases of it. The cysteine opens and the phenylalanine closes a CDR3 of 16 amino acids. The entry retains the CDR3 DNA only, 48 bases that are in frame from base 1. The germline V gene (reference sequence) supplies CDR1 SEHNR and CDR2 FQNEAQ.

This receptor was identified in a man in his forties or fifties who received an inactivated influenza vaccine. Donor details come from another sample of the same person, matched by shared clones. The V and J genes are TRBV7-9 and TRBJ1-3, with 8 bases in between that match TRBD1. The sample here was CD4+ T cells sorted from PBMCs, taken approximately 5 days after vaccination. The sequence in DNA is TGTGCCAGCAGCTCGGGGGACAGGAGCTCTGGAAACACCATATATTTT. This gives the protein CASSSGDRSSGNTIYF.